Listed below are T cell receptor beta chains from one sample, sequenced in a study of CD8 T cells in Susac syndrome. A single record per CDR3 protein comes from TCRdb applying MiXCR to the immunoSEQ multiplex PCR reads. Of about 140,000 distinct CDR3 sequences in the sample, under 97% were seen once. Sequencing was carried out using CD4+ T cells from PBMCs. All receptors come from a human donor with Susac syndrome. CDR3s include the opening cysteine and the closing phenylalanine or tryptophan. Fields, in order: J gene, D gene, clone size, V gene, CDR3 protein, CDR3 DNA. D genes are given only for firm matches. The size field is filled for only some rows; it gives once, few, many or a size class.

TRBJ1-1 TRBD1 . TRBV20-1 CSARPAGGTEAFF TGCAGTGCTAGACCAGCAGGGGGAACTGAAGCTTTCTTT
TRBJ1-2 TRBD1 . TRBV5-1 CASSNERTGSGYTF TGCGCCAGCAGCAACGAACGGACAGGTTCTGGCTACACCTTC
TRBJ1-5 . . TRBV12-3/TRBV12-4 CASSLDRLPNQPQHF TGTGCCAGCAGTTTAGACAGGCTCCCCAATCAGCCCCAGCATTTT
TRBJ2-5 . . TRBV19 CASSPRTPYQETQYF TGTGCCAGTAGTCCCCGGACACCCTATCAAGAGACCCAGTACTTC
TRBJ2-3 . . TRBV24-1 CVTSDSDQWQQYF TGTGTCACCAGTGACTCGGACCAGTGGCAGCAGTATTTT
TRBJ1-4 . . TRBV5-1 CASSFSTNEKLFF TGCGCCAGCAGCTTCTCAACTAATGAAAAACTGTTTTTT
TRBJ2-1 TRBD2 once TRBV6-4 CASSEASGGHEQFF TGTGCCAGCAGTGAAGCCAGCGGGGGCCATGAGCAGTTCTTC
TRBJ2-1 TRBD1 . TRBV24-1 CATGQGALAGVNNEQFF TGTGCCACTGGACAGGGGGCTCTTGCGGGTGTTAACAATGAGCAGTTCTTC
TRBJ2-5 TRBD2 . TRBV18 CASSPRGTSEETQYF TGTGCCAGCTCACCACGTGGGACTAGTGAAGAGACCCAGTACTTC
TRBJ2-1 TRBD2 . TRBV5-8 CANSLDVSGGFSQRFF TGTGCCAACAGCTTGGATGTTAGCGGGGGGTTCTCCCAGCGGTTCTTC
TRBJ2-1 . . TRBV24-1 CATSDGGNWGTGSYNEQFF TGTGCCACCAGTGATGGGGGGAATTGGGGGACCGGCTCCTACAATGAGCAGTTCTTC
TRBJ2-5 . . TRBV15 CATSEAPRETQYF TGTGCCACCAGCGAGGCCCCCAGGGAGACCCAGTACTTC
TRBJ2-7 . . TRBV12-3/TRBV12-4 CASSLRYSSYEQYF TGTGCCAGCAGTTTAAGGTACAGCTCCTACGAGCAGTACTTC
TRBJ2-5 . . TRBV10-3 CAISGRGQETQYF TGTGCCATCAGTGGGAGGGGGCAAGAGACCCAGTACTTC
TRBJ1-5 TRBD1 . TRBV6-1 CASSDLGQGGLRAQHF TGTGCCAGCAGCGACTTGGGACAGGGAGGTCTCAGAGCCCAGCATTTT
TRBJ2-5 TRBD2 . TRBV27 CASRGLADRGTQYF TGTGCCAGCAGGGGACTAGCGGACAGAGGGACCCAGTACTTC
TRBJ2-1 . . TRBV25-1 CATMRNNEQFF TGTGCCACCATGCGAAACAATGAGCAGTTCTTC